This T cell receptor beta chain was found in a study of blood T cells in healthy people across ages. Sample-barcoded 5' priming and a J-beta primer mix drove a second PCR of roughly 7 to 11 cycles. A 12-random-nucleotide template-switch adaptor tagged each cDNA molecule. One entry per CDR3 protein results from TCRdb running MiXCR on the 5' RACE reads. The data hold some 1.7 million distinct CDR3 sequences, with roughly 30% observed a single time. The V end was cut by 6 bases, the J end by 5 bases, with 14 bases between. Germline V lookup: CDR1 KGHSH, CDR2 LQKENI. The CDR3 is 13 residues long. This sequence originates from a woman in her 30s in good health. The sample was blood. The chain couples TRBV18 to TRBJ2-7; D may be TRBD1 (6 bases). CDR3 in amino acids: CASSPSGVHEQYF. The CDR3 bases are TGTGCCAGCTCCCCCTCAGGGGTGCACGAGCAGTACTTC.